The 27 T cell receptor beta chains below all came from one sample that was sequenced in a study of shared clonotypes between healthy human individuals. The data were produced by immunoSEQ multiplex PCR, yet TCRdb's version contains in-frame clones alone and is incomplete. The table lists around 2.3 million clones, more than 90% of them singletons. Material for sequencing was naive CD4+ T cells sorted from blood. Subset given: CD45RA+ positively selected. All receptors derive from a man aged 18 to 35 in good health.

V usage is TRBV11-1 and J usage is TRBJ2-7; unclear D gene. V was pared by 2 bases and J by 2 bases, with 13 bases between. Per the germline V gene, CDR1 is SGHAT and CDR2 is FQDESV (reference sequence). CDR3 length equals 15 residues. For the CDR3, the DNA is TGTGCCAGCAGCTTAAGCGACGCCGGGCCCTACGAGCAGTACTTC. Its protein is CASSLSDAGPYEQYF.

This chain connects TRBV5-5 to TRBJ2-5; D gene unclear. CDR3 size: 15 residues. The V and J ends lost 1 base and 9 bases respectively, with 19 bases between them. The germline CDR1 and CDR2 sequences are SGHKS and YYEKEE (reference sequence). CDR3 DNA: TGTGCCAGCAGCTTGAAAGGTGGGGATTCTATCGCCCAGTACTTC. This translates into CASSLKGGDSIAQYF.

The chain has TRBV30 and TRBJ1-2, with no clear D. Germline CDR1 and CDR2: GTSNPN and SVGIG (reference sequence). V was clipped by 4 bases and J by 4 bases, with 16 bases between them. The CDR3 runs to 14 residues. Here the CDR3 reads CAWNYGQSSYGYTF. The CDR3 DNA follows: TGTGCCTGGAACTATGGTCAAAGCTCCTATGGCTACACCTTC. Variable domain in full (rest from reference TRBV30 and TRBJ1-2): SQTIHQWPATLVQPVGSPLSLECTVEGTSNPNLYWYRQAAGRGLQLLFYSVGIGQISSEVPQNLSASRPQDRQFILSSKKLLLSDSGFYLCAWNYGQSSYGYTFGSGTRLTVV.

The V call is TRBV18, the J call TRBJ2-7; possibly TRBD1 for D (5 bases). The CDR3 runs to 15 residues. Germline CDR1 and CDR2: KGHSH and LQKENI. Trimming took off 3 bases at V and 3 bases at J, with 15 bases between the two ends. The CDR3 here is CASSPQYQGIYEQYF. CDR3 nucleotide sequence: TGTGCCAGCTCACCCCAGTACCAGGGAATCTACGAGCAGTACTTC.

This CDR3 reads CAWHPAYRLKEKLFF. The CDR3 nucleotides read TGTGCCTGGCACCCGGCCTACCGATTAAAAGAAAAACTGTTTTTT. V and J are TRBV30 and TRBJ1-4; D gene uncertain. The ends were cut back, 5 bases at V and 8 bases at J, with 21 bases in the middle. Germline assignment: CDR1 GTSNPN and CDR2 SVGIG (reference sequence). There are 15 residues in the CDR3.

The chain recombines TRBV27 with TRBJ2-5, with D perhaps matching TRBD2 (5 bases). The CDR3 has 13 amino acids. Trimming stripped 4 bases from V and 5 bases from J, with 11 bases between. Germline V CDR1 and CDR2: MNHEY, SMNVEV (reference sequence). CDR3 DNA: TGTGCCAGCAGTTCACTAGGACGGGAGACCCAGTACTTC. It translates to CASSSLGRETQYF.

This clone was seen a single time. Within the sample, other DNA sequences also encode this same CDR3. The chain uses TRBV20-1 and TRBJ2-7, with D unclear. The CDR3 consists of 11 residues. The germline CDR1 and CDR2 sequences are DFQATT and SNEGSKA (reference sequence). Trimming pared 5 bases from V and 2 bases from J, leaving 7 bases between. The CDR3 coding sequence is TGCAGTGCTTCTACGGCCTACGAGCAGTACTTC. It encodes CSASTAYEQYF.

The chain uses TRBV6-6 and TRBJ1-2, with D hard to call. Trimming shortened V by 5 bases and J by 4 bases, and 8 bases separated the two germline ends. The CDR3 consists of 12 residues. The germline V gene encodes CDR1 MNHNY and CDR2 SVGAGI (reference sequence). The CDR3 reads CASSQDLYGYTF. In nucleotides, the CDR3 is TGTGCCAGCAGTCAGGACCTCTATGGCTACACCTTC.

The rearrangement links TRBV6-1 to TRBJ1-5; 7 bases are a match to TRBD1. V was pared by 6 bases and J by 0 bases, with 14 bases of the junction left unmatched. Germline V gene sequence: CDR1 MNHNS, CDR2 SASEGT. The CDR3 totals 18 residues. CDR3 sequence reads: CASRETLSGTVSNQPQHF. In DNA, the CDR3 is TGTGCCAGCAGAGAAACCCTCTCCGGGACAGTTAGCAATCAGCCCCAGCATTTT.

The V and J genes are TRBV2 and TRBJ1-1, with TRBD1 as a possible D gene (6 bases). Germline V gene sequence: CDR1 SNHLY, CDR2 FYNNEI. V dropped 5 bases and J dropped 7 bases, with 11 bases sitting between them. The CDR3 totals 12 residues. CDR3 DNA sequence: TGTGCCAGCAGTTCGCAGGGGATTGAAGCTTTCTTT. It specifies CASSSQGIEAFF.

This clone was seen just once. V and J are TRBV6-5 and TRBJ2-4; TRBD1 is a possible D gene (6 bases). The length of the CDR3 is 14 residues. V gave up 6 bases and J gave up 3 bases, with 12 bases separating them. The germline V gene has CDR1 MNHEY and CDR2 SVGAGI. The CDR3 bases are TGTGCCAGCAGACAACAGGGAGTCAAAAACATTCAGTACTTC. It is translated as CASRQQGVKNIQYF.

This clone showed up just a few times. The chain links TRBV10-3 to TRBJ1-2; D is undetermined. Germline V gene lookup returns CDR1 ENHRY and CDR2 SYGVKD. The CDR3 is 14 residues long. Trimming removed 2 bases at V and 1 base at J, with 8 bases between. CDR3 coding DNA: TGTGCCATCAGTGAGGCGGGTTTTAACTATGGCTACACCTTC. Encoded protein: CAISEAGFNYGYTF.

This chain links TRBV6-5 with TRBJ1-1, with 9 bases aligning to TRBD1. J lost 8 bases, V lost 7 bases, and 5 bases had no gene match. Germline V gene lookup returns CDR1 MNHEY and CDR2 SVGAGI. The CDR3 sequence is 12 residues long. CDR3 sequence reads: CASTLTGGEAFF. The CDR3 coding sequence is TGTGCCAGCACTCTAACAGGGGGCGAAGCTTTCTTT.

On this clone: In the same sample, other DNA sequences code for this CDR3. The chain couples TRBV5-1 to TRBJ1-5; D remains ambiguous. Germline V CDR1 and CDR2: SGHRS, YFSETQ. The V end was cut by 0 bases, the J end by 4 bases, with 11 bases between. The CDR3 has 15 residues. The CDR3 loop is CASSLDGDSNQPQHF. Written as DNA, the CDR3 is TGCGCCAGCAGCTTGGACGGGGATAGTAATCAGCCCCAGCATTTT.

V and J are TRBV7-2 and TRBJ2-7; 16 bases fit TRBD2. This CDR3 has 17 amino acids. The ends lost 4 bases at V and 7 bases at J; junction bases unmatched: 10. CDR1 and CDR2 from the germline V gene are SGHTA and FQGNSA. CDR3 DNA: TGTGCCAGCAGCTCACCGGGACTAGCGGGAGGGCAGAGAGAGCAGTACTTC. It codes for CASSSPGLAGGQREQYF.

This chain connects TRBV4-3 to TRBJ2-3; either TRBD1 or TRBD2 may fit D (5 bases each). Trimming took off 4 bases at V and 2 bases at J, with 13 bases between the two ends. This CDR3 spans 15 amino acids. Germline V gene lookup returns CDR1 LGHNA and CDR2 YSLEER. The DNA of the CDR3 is TGCGCCAGCAGCCCTCGAGGGACGGTCACAGATACGCAGTATTTT. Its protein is CASSPRGTVTDTQYF.

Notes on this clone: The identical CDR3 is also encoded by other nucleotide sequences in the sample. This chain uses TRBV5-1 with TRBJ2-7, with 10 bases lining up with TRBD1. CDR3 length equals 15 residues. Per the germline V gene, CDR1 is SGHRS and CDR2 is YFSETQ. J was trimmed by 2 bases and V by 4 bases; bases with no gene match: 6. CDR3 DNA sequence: TGCGCCAGCAGCCCTATCGGGACAGGGGCCTACGAGCAGTACTTC. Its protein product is CASSPIGTGAYEQYF.

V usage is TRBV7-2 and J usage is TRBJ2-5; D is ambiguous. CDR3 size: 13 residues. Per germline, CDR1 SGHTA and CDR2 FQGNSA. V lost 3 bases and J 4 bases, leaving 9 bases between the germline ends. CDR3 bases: TGTGCCAGCAGCTTTCTGGTAACAGAGACCCAGTACTTC. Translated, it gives CASSFLVTETQYF.

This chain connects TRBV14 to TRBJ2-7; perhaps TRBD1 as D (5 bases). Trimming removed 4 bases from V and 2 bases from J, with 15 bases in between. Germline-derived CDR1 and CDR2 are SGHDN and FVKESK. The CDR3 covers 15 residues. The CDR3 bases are TGTGCCAGCAGCCCACTGGCAGGGAAGACCTACGAGCAGTACTTC. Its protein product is CASSPLAGKTYEQYF.

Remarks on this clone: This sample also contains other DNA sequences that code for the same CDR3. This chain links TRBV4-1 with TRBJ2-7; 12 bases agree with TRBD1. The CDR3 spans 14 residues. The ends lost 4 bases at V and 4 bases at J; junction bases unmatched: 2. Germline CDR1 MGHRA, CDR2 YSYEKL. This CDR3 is CASSRGQGAYEQYF. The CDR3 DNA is TGCGCCAGCAGCCGGGGACAGGGGGCTTACGAGCAGTACTTC.

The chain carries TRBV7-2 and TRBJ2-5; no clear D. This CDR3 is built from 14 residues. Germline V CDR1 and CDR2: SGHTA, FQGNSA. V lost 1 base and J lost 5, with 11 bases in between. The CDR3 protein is CASSLVPSPETQYF. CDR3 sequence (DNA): TGTGCCAGCAGCTTAGTGCCCAGCCCCGAGACCCAGTACTTC.

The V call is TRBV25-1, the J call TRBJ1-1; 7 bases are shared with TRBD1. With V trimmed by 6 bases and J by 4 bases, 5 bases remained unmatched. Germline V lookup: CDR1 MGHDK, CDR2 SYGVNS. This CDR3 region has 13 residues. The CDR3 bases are TGTGCCAGCAGCAGGGGGATTGGCACTGAAGCTTTCTTT. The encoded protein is CASSRGIGTEAFF.

The chain's CDR3 is CASSSPARGGGNTIYF. The CDR3 DNA follows: TGTGCCAGCAGCTCCCCGGCGCGGGGTGGTGGAAACACCATATATTTT. The chain joins TRBV6-6 to TRBJ1-3; no reliable D call. CDR1 is MNHNY, CDR2 SVGAGI, per germline (reference sequence). V lost 6 bases, J lost 3 bases, and 18 bases lay in between. The CDR3 length is 16 residues.

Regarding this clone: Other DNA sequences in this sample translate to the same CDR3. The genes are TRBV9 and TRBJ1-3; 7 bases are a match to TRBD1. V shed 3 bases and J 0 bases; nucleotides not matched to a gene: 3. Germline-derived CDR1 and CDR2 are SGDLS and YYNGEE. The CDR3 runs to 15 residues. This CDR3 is CASSARDSSGNTIYF. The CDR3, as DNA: TGTGCCAGCAGCGCGCGGGACAGCTCTGGAAACACCATATATTTT.

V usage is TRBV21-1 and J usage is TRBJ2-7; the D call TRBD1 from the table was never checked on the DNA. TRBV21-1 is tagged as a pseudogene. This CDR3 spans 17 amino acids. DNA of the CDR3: TGTGCCAGCAGCAAAGAGTTTCAGGGCCGGGGACAGGACGAGCAGTACTTC. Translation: CASSKEFQGRGQDEQYF.

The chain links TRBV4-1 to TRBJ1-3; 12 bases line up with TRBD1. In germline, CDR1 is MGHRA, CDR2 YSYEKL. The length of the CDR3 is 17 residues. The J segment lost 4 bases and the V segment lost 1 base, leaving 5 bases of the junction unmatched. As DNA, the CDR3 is TGCGCCAGCAGCCAAGCGGGACAGGGGGCGTTGGGAAACACCATATATTTT. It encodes CASSQAGQGALGNTIYF.

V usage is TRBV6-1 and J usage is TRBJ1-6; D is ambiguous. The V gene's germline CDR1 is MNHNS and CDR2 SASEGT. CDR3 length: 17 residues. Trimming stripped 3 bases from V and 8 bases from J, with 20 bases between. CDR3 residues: CASSESLQPGGYSPLHF. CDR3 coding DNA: TGTGCCAGCAGTGAGTCGCTACAGCCGGGAGGGTATTCACCCCTCCACTTT.